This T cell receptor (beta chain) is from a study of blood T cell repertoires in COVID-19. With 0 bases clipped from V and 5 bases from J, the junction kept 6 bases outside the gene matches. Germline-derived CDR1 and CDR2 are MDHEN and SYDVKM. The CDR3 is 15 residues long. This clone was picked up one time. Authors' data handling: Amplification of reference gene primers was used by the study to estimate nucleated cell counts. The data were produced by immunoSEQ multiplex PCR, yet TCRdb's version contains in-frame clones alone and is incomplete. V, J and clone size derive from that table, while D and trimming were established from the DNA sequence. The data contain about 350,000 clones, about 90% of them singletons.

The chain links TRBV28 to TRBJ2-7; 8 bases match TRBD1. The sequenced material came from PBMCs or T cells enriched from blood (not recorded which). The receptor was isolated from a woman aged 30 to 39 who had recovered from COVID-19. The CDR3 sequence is CASSLWDREVHEQYF. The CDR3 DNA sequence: TGTGCCAGCAGTTTATGGGACAGGGAAGTACACGAGCAGTACTTC.